This TCR beta chain appears in the sequencing data of a study of CD8 T cells in ankylosing spondylitis. This clonotype was picked up many times. CDR1 LGHDT and CDR2 YNNKEL come from the germline V gene (reference sequence). Trimming stripped 0 bases from V and 6 bases from J, with 11 bases between. This CDR3 comprises 14 residues. TCRdb re-called the 5' RACE reads with MiXCR, one entry per CDR3 protein. Among a few hundred thousand distinct CDR3 sequences, roughly a tenth were seen once, and the ten largest hold roughly 23%. What was sequenced was blood, either unsorted or a sorted T cell fraction (not recorded which). The chain joins TRBV3-1 to TRBJ1-2; D gene unclear. This clonotype originated in a male donor with ankylosing spondylitis or in good health (not recorded which). CDR3 amino acids: CASSQDRTRDGYTF. The CDR3 nucleotides read TGTGCCAGCAGCCAAGATCGAACGCGGGATGGCTACACCTTC.